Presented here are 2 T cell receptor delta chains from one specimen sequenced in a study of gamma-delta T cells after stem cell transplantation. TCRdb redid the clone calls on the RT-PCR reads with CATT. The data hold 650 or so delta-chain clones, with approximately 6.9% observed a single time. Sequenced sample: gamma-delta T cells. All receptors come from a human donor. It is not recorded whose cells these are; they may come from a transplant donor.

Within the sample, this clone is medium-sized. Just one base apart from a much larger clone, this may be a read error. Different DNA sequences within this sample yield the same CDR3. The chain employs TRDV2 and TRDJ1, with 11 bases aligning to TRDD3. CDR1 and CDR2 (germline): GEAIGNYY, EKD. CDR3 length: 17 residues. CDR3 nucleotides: TGTGCCTGCGACAAAACCCGATGGGGGATACGCACGGGTAAACTCATCTTT. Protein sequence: CACDKTRWGIRTGKLIF.

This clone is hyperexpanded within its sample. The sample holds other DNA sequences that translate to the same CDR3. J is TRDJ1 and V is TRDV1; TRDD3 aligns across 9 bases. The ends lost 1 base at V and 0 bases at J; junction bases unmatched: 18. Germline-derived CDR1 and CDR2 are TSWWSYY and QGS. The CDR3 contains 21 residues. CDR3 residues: CALGEPLSQWGYGTNTDKLIF. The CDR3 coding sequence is TGTGCTCTTGGGGAACCCCTCAGTCAGTGGGGATACGGGACTAACACCGATAAACTCATCTTT.